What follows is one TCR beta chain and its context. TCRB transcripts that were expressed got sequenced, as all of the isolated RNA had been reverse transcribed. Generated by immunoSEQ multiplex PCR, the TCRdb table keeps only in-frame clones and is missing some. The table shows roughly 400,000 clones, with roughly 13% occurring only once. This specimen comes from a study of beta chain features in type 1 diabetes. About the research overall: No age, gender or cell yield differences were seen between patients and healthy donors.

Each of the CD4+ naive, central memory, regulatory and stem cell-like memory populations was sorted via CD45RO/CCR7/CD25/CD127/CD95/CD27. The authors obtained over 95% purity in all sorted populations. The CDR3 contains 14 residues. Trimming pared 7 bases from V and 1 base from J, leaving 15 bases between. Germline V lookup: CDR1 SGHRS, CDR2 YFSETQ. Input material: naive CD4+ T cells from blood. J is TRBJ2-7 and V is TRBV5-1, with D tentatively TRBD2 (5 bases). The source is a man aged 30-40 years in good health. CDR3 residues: CASGATRESYEQYV. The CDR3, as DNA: TGCGCCAGCGGTGCAACTAGGGAGTCCTACGAGCAGTACGTC.